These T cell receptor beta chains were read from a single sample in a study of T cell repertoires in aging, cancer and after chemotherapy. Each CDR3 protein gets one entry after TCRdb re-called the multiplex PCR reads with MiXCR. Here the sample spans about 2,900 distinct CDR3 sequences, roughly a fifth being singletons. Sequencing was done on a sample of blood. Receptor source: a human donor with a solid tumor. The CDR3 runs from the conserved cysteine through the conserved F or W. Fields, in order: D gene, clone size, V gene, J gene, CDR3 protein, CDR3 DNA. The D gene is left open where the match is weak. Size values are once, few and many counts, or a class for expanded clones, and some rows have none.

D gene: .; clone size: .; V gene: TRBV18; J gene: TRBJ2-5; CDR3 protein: CASSPPSGRGETQYF; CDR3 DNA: TGTGCCAGCTCACCACCGTCAGGAAGGGGAGAGACCCAGTACTTC
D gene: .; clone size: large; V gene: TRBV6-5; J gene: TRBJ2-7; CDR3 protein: CASSPNRVRYEQYF; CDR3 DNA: TGTGCCAGCAGCCCTAATCGGGTTCGGTACGAGCAGTACTTC
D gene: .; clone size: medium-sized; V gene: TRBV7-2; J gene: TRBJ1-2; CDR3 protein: CASSSDLANYGYTF; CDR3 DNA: TGTGCCAGCAGCTCGGACCTAGCTAACTATGGCTACACCTTC
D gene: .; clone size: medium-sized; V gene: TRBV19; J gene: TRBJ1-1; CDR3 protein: CASRGPNTEAFF; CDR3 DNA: TGTGCCAGTAGGGGCCCGAACACTGAAGCTTTCTTT
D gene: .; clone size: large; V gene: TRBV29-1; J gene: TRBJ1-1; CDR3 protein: CSAETTGSTEAFF; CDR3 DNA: TGCAGCGCAGAAACTACAGGGAGCACTGAAGCTTTCTTT
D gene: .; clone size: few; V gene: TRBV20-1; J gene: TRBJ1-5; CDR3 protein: CSAMGGIIGNQPQHF; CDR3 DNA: TGCAGTGCTATGGGGGGGATTATAGGCAATCAGCCCCAGCATTTT
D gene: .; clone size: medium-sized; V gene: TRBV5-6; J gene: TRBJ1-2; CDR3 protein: CASSLLTRRDAYGYTF; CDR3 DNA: TGTGCCAGCAGCTTGCTCACCCGGAGGGATGCCTATGGCTACACCTTC
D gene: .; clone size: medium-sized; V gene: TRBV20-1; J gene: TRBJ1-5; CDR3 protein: CSANIGESNQPQHF; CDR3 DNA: TGCAGTGCTAATATAGGGGAAAGCAATCAGCCCCAGCATTTT
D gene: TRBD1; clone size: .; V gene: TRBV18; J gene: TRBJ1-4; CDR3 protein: CASSHRGGKEKLFF; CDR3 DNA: TGTGCCAGCTCACACAGGGGAGGTAAGGAAAAACTGTTTTTT
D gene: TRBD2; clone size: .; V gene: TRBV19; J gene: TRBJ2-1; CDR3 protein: CASSTRLAVGYNEQFF; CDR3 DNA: TGTGCCAGTAGTACTCGACTAGCGGTGGGTTACAATGAGCAGTTCTTC
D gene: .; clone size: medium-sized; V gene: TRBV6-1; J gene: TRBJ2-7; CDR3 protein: CASLQGLREQYF; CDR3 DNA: TGTGCCAGTCTTCAGGGTTTGAGAGAGCAGTACTTC
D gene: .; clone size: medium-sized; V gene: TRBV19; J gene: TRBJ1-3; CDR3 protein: CASSIVGARSGNTIYF; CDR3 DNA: TGTGCCAGTAGTATAGTGGGGGCCCGCTCTGGAAACACCATATATTTT
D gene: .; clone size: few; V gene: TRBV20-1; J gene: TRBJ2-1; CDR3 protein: CSAKRGGNNEQFF; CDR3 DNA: TGCAGTGCTAAAAGGGGGGGGAACAATGAGCAGTTCTTC
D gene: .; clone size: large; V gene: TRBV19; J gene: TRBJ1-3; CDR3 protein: CASSFNGNTIYF; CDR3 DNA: TGTGCCAGTAGTTTCAACGGAAACACCATATATTTT
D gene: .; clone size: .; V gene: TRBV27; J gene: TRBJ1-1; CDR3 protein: CASNLWVNTEAFF; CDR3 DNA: TGTGCCAGCAATTTATGGGTGAACACTGAAGCTTTCTTT
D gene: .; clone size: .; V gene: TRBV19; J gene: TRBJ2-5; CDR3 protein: CASSKQGYPQETQYF; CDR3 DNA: TGTGCCAGTAGTAAACAGGGTTACCCCCAAGAGACCCAGTACTTC
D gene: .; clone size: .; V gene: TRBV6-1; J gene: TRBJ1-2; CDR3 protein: CASSEALTARGDGYTF; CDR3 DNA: TGTGCCAGCAGTGAAGCGCTTACAGCCAGGGGTGATGGCTACACCTTC
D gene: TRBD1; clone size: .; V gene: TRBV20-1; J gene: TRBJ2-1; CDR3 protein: CSAETGTGDYNEQFF; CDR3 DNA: TGCAGTGCCGAAACCGGGACAGGGGACTACAATGAGCAGTTCTTC
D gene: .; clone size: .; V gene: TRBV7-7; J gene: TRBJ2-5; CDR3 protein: CASSLNFQETQYF; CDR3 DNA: TGTGCTAGCAGCTTGAACTTCCAAGAGACCCAGTACTTC
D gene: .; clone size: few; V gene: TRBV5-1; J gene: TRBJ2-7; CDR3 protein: CASSLAGDNEQYF; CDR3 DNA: TGCGCCAGCAGCTTGGCTGGGGATAACGAGCAGTACTTC
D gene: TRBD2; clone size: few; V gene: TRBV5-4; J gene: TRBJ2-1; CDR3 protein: CASSQAGGPYNEQFF; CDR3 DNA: TGTGCCAGCAGCCAAGCGGGGGGGCCCTACAATGAGCAGTTCTTC
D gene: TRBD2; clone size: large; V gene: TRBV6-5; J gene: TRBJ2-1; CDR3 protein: CASSTGTSGQNEQFF; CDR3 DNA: TGTGCCAGCAGTACAGGGACTAGCGGGCAGAATGAGCAGTTCTTC
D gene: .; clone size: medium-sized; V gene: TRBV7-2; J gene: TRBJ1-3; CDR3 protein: CASSLGPVSGNTIYF; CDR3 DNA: TGTGCCAGCAGCTTAGGTCCGGTCTCTGGAAACACCATATATTTT
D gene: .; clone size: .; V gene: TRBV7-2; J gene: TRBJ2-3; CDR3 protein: CASSQQGTDTQYF; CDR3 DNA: TGTGCCAGCAGCCAACAGGGAACAGATACGCAGTATTTT
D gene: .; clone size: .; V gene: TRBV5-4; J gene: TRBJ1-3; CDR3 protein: CASSFAREENTIYF; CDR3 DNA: TGTGCCAGCAGCTTCGCCAGGGAGGAAAACACCATATATTTT
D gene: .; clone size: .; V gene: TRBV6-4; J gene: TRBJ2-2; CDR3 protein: CASSRGTGELFF; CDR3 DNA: TGTGCCAGCAGTCGAGGCACCGGGGAGCTGTTTTTT
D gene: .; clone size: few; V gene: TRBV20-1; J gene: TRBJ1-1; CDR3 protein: CSARDEMRDRAFF; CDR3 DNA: TGCAGTGCTAGAGATGAGATGCGGGATCGAGCTTTCTTT
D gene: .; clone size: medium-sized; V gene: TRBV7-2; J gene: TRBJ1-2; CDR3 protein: CASSLGDKANYGYTF; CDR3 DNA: TGTGCCAGCAGCTTAGGGGACAAAGCTAACTATGGCTACACCTTC
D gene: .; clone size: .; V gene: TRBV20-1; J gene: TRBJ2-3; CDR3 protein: CSAHIQDTQYF; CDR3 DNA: TGCAGTGCCCACATACAAGATACGCAGTATTTT
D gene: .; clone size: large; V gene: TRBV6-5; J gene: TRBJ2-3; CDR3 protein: CATEGPDTQYF; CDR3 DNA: TGTGCCACTGAGGGTCCAGATACGCAGTATTTT
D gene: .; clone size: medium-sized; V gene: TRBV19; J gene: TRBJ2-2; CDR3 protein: CASSLSPFSRTGELFF; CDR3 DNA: TGTGCCAGTAGTTTGTCTCCATTCAGCCGGACCGGGGAGCTGTTTTTT
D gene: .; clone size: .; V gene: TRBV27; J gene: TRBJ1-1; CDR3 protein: CASSSRGTEAFF; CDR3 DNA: TGTGCCAGCAGTTCTCGGGGTACTGAAGCTTTCTTT
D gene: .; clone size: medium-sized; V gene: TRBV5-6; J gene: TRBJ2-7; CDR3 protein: CASSSGVQGRYF; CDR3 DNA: TGTGCCAGCAGCTCGGGAGTACAGGGGCGGTACTTC
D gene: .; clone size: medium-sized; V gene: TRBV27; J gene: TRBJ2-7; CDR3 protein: CASSSSYEQYF; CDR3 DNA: TGTGCCAGCAGTTCCTCCTACGAGCAGTACTTC
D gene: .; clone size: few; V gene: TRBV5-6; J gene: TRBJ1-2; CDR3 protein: CASSLGGGSIYGYTF; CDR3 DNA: TGTGCCAGCAGCTTGGGGGGCGGCAGCATTTATGGCTACACCTTC
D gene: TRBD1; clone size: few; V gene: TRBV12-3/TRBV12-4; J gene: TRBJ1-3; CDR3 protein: CASSLGQGVSGNTIYF; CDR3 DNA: TGTGCCAGCAGTTTAGGACAGGGAGTAAGTGGAAACACCATATATTTT
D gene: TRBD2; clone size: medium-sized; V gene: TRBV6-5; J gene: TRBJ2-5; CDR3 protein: CASSPSGGPQYF; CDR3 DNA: TGTGCCAGCAGTCCATCGGGGGGGCCCCAGTACTTC
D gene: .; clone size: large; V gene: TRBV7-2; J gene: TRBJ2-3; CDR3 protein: CASSLSSGTDTQYF; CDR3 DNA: TGTGCCAGCAGCTTATCCAGCGGCACAGATACGCAGTATTTT
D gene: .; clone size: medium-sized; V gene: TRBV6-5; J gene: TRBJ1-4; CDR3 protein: CASSSLGVEKLFF; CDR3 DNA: TGTGCCAGCAGTTCCCTGGGGGTGGAAAAACTGTTTTTT
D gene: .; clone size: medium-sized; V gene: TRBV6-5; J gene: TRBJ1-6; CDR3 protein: CASRRPQGVNSPLHF; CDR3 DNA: TGTGCCAGCAGGCGCCCACAGGGAGTGAATTCACCCCTCCACTTT
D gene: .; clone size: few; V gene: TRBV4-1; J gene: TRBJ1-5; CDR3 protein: CASSQVRGGGQPQHF; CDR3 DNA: TGCGCCAGCAGCCAAGTACGAGGTGGGGGCCAGCCCCAGCATTTT
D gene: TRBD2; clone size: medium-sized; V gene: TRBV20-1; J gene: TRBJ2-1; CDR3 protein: CSARDLLSGGASYNEQFF; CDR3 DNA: TGCAGTGCTAGAGATCTCCTTAGCGGGGGGGCCTCCTACAATGAGCAGTTCTTC
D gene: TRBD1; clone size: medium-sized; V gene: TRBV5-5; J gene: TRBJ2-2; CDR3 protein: CASSLAGQGTGELFF; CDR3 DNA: TGTGCCAGCAGCTTGGCCGGACAGGGAACCGGGGAGCTGTTTTTT
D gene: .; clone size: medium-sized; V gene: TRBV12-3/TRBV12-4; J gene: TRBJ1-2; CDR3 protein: CASSPGQTNYGYTF; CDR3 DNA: TGTGCCAGCAGTCCTGGACAGACGAACTATGGCTACACCTTC